The 24 T cell receptor beta chains below were found in one sample sequenced in a study of early T cells in non-severe SARS-CoV-2 infection. From the 5' RACE reads, TCRdb called clonotypes with MiXCR, one entry per CDR3 protein. The sample consists of over 80,000 distinct CDR3 sequences, around 15% of them appearing once. Sequencing was performed on whole blood. These TCRs come from an adult who was a healthcare worker with PCR-confirmed SARS-CoV-2 infection or an uninfected control (not recorded which).

This sequence joins TRBV10-3 and TRBJ2-3; D not resolved. The CDR3 loop spans 12 amino acids. Germline assignment: CDR1 ENHRY and CDR2 SYGVKD. The V end was cut by 2 bases, the J end by 7 bases, with 7 bases between. CDR3 in amino acids: CAISEQENTQYF. Here the CDR3 DNA reads TGTGCCATCAGTGAGCAGGAAAATACGCAGTATTTT.

This clonotype appeared a few times. This chain links TRBV30 with TRBJ2-1; weak D call: TRBD1 (5 bases). Trimming cost V 0 bases and J 15 bases, with 15 bases left between them. CDR3 size: 12 residues. From germline, CDR1 is GTSNPN and CDR2 SVGIG (reference sequence). In DNA, the CDR3 is TGTGCCTGGAGTGTACTCAGTTCCCAGGGGTTCTTC. Its protein product is CAWSVLSSQGFF.

This clonotype was counted at least ten times. This chain links TRBV20-1 with TRBJ2-1; D ambiguous. Trimming stripped 0 bases from V and 8 bases from J, with 20 bases between. The CDR3 is 16 amino acids. Per germline, CDR1 DFQATT and CDR2 SNEGSKA (reference sequence). The chain's CDR3 is CSARDLQTNTVYEQFF. The CDR3 DNA sequence: TGCAGTGCTAGAGATCTACAGACCAACACAGTGTATGAGCAGTTCTTC.

The chain is built from TRBV12-3 or TRBV12-4 and TRBJ2-7; D possibly corresponds to TRBD2 (6 bases). The V end was cut by 3 bases, the J end by 6 bases, with 12 bases between. The CDR3 has 13 amino acids. CDR3 region: CASSLGGGAEQYF. The DNA for the CDR3 is TGTGCCAGCAGTTTGGGAGGAGGGGCCGAGCAGTACTTC.

This clonotype was recorded at least ten times. This rearrangement joins TRBV9 to TRBJ1-4; 7 nucleotides match TRBD1. The CDR3 runs to 16 residues. In germline, CDR1 is SGDLS, CDR2 YYNGEE. V dropped 3 bases and J dropped 3; count of bases not matched to a gene: 8. This chain's CDR3 is CASSARPTGPNEKLFF. CDR3 nucleotides: TGTGCCAGCAGCGCCCGACCGACAGGGCCTAATGAAAAACTGTTTTTT.

J is TRBJ1-2 and V is TRBV7-3; TRBD1 aligns across 7 bases. This CDR3 spans 14 amino acids. CDR1 is SGHTA, CDR2 FQGTGA, per germline. J lost 5 bases, V lost 5 bases, and 8 bases had no gene match. For the CDR3, the DNA is TGTGCCAGCAGCCCACACCCGACAGGGTATGGCTACACCTTC. As protein: CASSPHPTGYGYTF.

V is TRBV7-6 and J is TRBJ2-1; a weak D match, TRBD1 (7 bases). Trimming pared 7 bases from V and 1 base from J, leaving 17 bases between. This CDR3 region has 16 residues. Germline lookup yields CDR1 SGHVS and CDR2 FNYEAQ. The CDR3 is CASTQGGSSSYNEQFF. DNA of the CDR3: TGTGCCAGCACCCAGGGGGGCAGTAGTTCCTACAATGAGCAGTTCTTC.

This clonotype was seen only a few times. V usage is TRBV16 and J usage is TRBJ1-6; D possibly corresponds to TRBD1 (6 bases). V was shortened by 5 bases and J by 10 bases, with 12 bases between the two germline ends. Germline CDR1 and CDR2: KGHSY and FQNENV. This CDR3 is built from 13 residues. Here the CDR3 reads CASSSHRESPLHF. Here the CDR3 DNA reads TGTGCCAGCAGCTCCCACAGGGAGTCACCCCTCCACTTT.

This clonotype was seen many times. The gene calls are TRBV7-2 and TRBJ1-2; D gene uncertain. The CDR3 covers 14 residues. Germline lookup yields CDR1 SGHTA and CDR2 FQGNSA. The germline V and J ends were trimmed by 1 base and 3 bases, with 9 bases remaining between them. The CDR3 here is CASSLGSIDYGYTF. The CDR3 DNA reads as TGTGCCAGCAGCTTAGGGTCGATCGACTATGGCTACACCTTC.

This clonotype appeared a few times. The rearrangement links TRBV4-2 to TRBJ2-7; TRBD2 aligns across 13 bases. Losses at the gene ends were 6 bases for V and 3 bases for J; bases not matched to a gene: 5. The germline gives CDR1 LGHNA, CDR2 YNFKEQ. The CDR3 has 15 amino acids. Here the CDR3 DNA reads TGTGCCAGCAGTCAGACTAGCGGGGGGAACTACGAGCAGTACTTC. This encodes CASSQTSGGNYEQYF.

This clonotype has a handful of counts. The chain carries TRBV4-1 and TRBJ2-3, with D tentatively TRBD2 (6 bases). The ends were cut back, 1 base at V and 5 bases at J, with 10 bases in the middle. This CDR3 has 14 residues. The germline V gene encodes CDR1 MGHRA and CDR2 YSYEKL. Here the CDR3 DNA reads TGCGCCAGCAGCCAAGTAGCGGCGGAAGATACGCAGTATTTT. It yields the protein CASSQVAAEDTQYF.

This clonotype was seen only a few times. The V gene is TRBV3-1, the J gene TRBJ1-1; 7 bases fit TRBD1. The CDR3 sequence is 16 residues long. The V and J ends lost 1 base and 6 bases, in that order; junction bases with no gene match: 11. Germline CDR1 and CDR2: LGHDT and YNNKEL (reference sequence). The CDR3 DNA reads as TGTGCCAGCAGCCAAGGGGCAGACAGGGCGAGTCCTGAAGCTTTCTTT. The encoded protein is CASSQGADRASPEAFF.

This clonotype appeared many times. The chain carries TRBV28 and TRBJ1-2; D not certain. V lost 8 bases and J 4 bases, leaving 23 bases between the germline ends. CDR3 length: 16 residues. In germline, CDR1 is MDHEN, CDR2 SYDVKM. The chain's CDR3 is CASGLVWPGDFYGYTF. The CDR3 DNA is TGTGCCAGCGGCCTTGTCTGGCCAGGTGATTTCTATGGCTACACCTTC.

The rearrangement joins TRBV7-9 to TRBJ1-2; 9 nucleotides match TRBD1. Germline V gene lookup returns CDR1 SEHNR and CDR2 FQNEAQ (reference sequence). J gave up 3 bases and V 5 bases, and 7 bases lay outside the gene matches. The CDR3 contains 15 residues. CDR3 nucleotides: TGTGCCAGCAGCATCGGGACAGGGAGACACTATGGCTACACCTTC. It translates to CASSIGTGRHYGYTF.

This clonotype was recorded a few times. The gene calls are TRBV20-1 and TRBJ1-4; D is unresolved. Trimming shortened V by 7 bases and J by 8 bases, and 14 bases separated the two germline ends. The germline V gene encodes CDR1 DFQATT and CDR2 SNEGSKA (reference sequence). The CDR3 has 12 amino acids. This CDR3 reads CSGKALGEKLFF. CDR3 DNA: TGCAGTGGGAAGGCCCTGGGGGAAAAACTGTTTTTT.

J is TRBJ2-1 and V is TRBV6-5, with D possibly matching TRBD2 (5 bases). Germline V gene sequence: CDR1 MNHEY, CDR2 SVGAGI. This CDR3 has 14 residues. V lost 4 bases to trimming and J lost 4 bases, with 11 bases between them. This CDR3 is CASSSKADYNEQFF. In nucleotides, the CDR3 is TGTGCCAGCAGTTCGAAAGCGGATTACAATGAGCAGTTCTTC.

The V and J genes are TRBV12-5 and TRBJ1-5; 7 bases align to TRBD1. Trimming removed 6 bases from V and 0 bases from J; junction bases left unmatched: 11. This CDR3 has 17 amino acids. Germline values: CDR1 LGHNT, CDR2 FRNRAP. As DNA, the CDR3 is TGTGCTAGTGGGCCGGGACAGAACATTTATAGCAATCAGCCCCAGCATTTT. Protein: CASGPGQNIYSNQPQHF.

The rearrangement links TRBV12-3 or TRBV12-4 to TRBJ2-2; 7 bases line up with TRBD1. V lost 4 bases, J lost 9 bases, and 11 bases stayed unmatched. The CDR3 is 15 residues long. CDR3 protein: CASSSRQGPQRELFF. The DNA for the CDR3 is TGTGCCAGCAGTTCTAGACAGGGTCCACAAAGGGAGCTGTTTTTT.

The V and J genes are TRBV9 and TRBJ2-7; the match to TRBD1 covers 9 bases. The CDR3 is 14 residues long. The V gene's germline CDR1 is SGDLS and CDR2 YYNGEE. The junction had 1 base not matched to a gene; V was cut back by 0 bases and J by 3 bases. The CDR3 loop reads CASSVVDRGYEQYF. In nucleotides, the CDR3 is TGTGCCAGCAGCGTAGTGGACAGGGGCTACGAGCAGTACTTC. The variable domain in full, with the rest retrieved from reference TRBV9 and TRBJ2-7, is DSGVTQTPKHLITATGQRVTLRCSPRSGDLSVYWYQQSLDQGLQFLIQYYNGEERAKGNILERFSAQQFPDLHSELNLSSLELGDSALYFCASSVVDRGYEQYFGPGTRLTVT.

This clonotype was detected ten times or more. The chain uses TRBV20-1 and TRBJ2-3, with a weak D call TRBD2 (7 bases). Germline lookup yields CDR1 DFQATT and CDR2 SNEGSKA (reference sequence). CDR3 size: 18 residues. V dropped 2 bases and J dropped 5 bases, with 26 bases sitting between them. The CDR3: CSARRFNSAGAPGDTQYF. CDR3 nucleotides: TGCAGTGCTAGAAGATTCAACAGCGCGGGGGCTCCTGGAGATACGCAGTATTTT.

This chain uses TRBV5-6 with TRBJ1-6, with 8 bases matching TRBD1. The germline V gene has CDR1 SGHDT and CDR2 YYEEEE. The CDR3 extends over 17 amino acids. The V and J ends lost 0 bases and 9 bases, in that order; junction bases with no gene match: 11. The CDR3 loop reads CASSLGGQGFVPSPLHF. For the CDR3, the DNA is TGTGCCAGCAGCTTGGGAGGACAGGGTTTCGTACCTTCACCCCTCCACTTT.

This clonotype showed up just a few times. V and J are TRBV3-1 and TRBJ1-1; TRBD1 might be the D (5 bases). The V gene lost 7 bases and the J gene lost 1 base, with 19 bases spanning the gap. CDR3 size: 16 residues. The germline V gene has CDR1 LGHDT and CDR2 YNNKEL (reference sequence). CDR3 DNA sequence: TGTGCCAGCACCCCTCTCCACAGGTCTGCGAACACTGAAGCTTTCTTT. The encoded protein is CASTPLHRSANTEAFF.

The sample holds a few counts of this clonotype. The chain links TRBV11-2 to TRBJ2-5, with TRBD2 as a possible D gene (5 bases). Trimming took 1 base from V and 5 from J, leaving 11 bases between them. Germline values: CDR1 SGHAT, CDR2 FQNNGV. The CDR3 has 14 residues. CDR3 nucleotide sequence: TGTGCCAGCAGCTTAGGAGGGAATGGGGAGACCCAGTACTTC. Its protein is CASSLGGNGETQYF.

This clonotype came up a few times. The J gene is TRBJ1-5, the V gene TRBV7-6; D not certain. Trimming took off 2 bases at V and 3 bases at J, with 11 bases between the two ends. Germline V lookup: CDR1 SGHVS, CDR2 FNYEAQ. The CDR3 contains 15 residues. The CDR3 bases are TGTGCCAGCAGCTTAAGGTACGGAGACAATCAGCCCCAGCATTTT. Residues: CASSLRYGDNQPQHF.